This entry concerns a single T cell receptor beta chain. Its matching antigen is unknown. Other DNA sequences of this sample code for an identical CDR3. In germline, CDR1 is SGDLS, CDR2 YYNGEE. The CDR3 is made up of 17 amino acids. V was clipped by 0 bases and J by 3 bases; unmatched bases: 7. Only in-frame clones appear in the TCRdb table, and some are missing; sequencing was by immunoSEQ multiplex PCR. The profile shows about 2,200,000 clones, 85% to 95% of them singletons. These data come from a study of shared clonotypes between healthy human individuals. General observations from the study: Since donors were few, the genetic and exposure-history diversity represented was limited. The rarefaction results pointed to incomplete sorted-subset sequencing despite large depth.

Naive CD8 populations comprised CD45RO-negative cells positively selected for CCR7, excluding terminally differentiated effector memory CD45RA+ cells. Input material: naive CD8+ T cells from PBMCs. J is TRBJ2-1 and V is TRBV9, with 9 bases identical to TRBD2. This TCR was recovered from a man aged 18 to 30 in good health. Some clones in this sample may be carry-over from other donors' samples. CDR3 in DNA: TGTGCCAGCAGCGTAGGACTGGCGGGAGGGATCTACAATGAGCAGTTCTTC. Its translation: CASSVGLAGGIYNEQFF.